These T cell receptor beta chains were read from a single sample in a study of CD8 T cells in ankylosing spondylitis. Via MiXCR, TCRdb re-called the 5' RACE reads, giving one row per CDR3 protein. The repertoire includes 150,000 to 250,000 distinct CDR3 sequences, over 10% of them detected once, and 16% sits in the top ten. Specimen: blood, either unsorted or a sorted T cell fraction (not recorded which). The receptors shown here come from a male donor with ankylosing spondylitis or in good health (not recorded which). The conserved cysteine and the conserved F or W are not part of the CDR3 here.

>TRBV12-3/TRBV12-4|TRBJ2-5
SSSLSRETQY
>TRBV4-1|TRBJ2-7
ASSQEWQGVYEQY
>TRBV29-1|TRBJ2-4
SVGDRVAGNIQY
>TRBV6-1|TRBJ1-1
ASSLDTVNTEAF
>TRBV24-1|TRBJ1-1
ATSDLRRSEAF
>TRBV6-1|TRBJ2-1
ASSSGLAGYNEQF
>TRBV2|TRBJ2-3
ATRTGVPTDTQY
>TRBV10-2|TRBJ2-7
ASSERLTGLRGYYYEQY
>TRBV14|TRBJ1-4
ASSQTATNEKLF
>TRBV5-6|TRBJ2-1
ASSLTSGGAYNEQF
>TRBV7-9|TRBJ2-5
ASSLADQETQY